This is a list of T cell receptor beta chains from one sample in a study of blood T cell repertoires in COVID-19. Sequenced by immunoSEQ multiplex PCR; TCRdb stores in-frame clones only, minus some. The sample has roughly 250,000 clones; 80% to 90% are singletons. Sequenced: PBMCs or T cells enriched from blood (not recorded which). Source of these receptors: a woman aged 40 to 50 who had been exposed to COVID-19. Both conserved end residues are part of each CDR3. D genes are given only for firm matches. Only part of the rows carry a size: once, few, many, or a class if the clone is expanded.

j_gene: TRBJ1-1; v_gene: TRBV18; d_gene: -; abundance: -; CDR3aa: CASSPRQFNMNTEAFF; CDR3nt: TGTGCCAGCTCACCACGACAGTTTAATATGAACACTGAAGCTTTCTTT
j_gene: TRBJ2-3; v_gene: TRBV4-1; d_gene: TRBD1; abundance: once; CDR3aa: CASSSPDRVRTDTQYF; CDR3nt: TGCGCCAGCAGCTCCCCCGACAGGGTAAGGACAGATACGCAGTATTTT
j_gene: TRBJ2-2; v_gene: TRBV24-1; d_gene: -; abundance: -; CDR3aa: CATSDKTETGELFF; CDR3nt: TGTGCCACCAGTGACAAGACAGAGACCGGGGAGCTGTTTTTT
j_gene: TRBJ2-1; v_gene: TRBV25-1; d_gene: -; abundance: once; CDR3aa: CASSDLGGSGNEQFF; CDR3nt: TGTGCCAGCAGTGATTTAGGGGGATCCGGTAATGAGCAGTTCTTC
j_gene: TRBJ2-2; v_gene: TRBV9; d_gene: -; abundance: -; CDR3aa: CASSGGAGELFF; CDR3nt: TGTGCCAGCAGCGGCGGGGCCGGGGAGCTGTTTTTT
j_gene: TRBJ2-5; v_gene: TRBV19; d_gene: -; abundance: -; CDR3aa: CAVDTQETQYF; CDR3nt: TGTGCCGTGGACACCCAAGAGACCCAGTACTTC
j_gene: TRBJ1-1; v_gene: TRBV15; d_gene: -; abundance: once; CDR3aa: CATSRDRLPGTEAFF; CDR3nt: TGTGCCACCAGCAGAGATCGACTTCCAGGGACTGAAGCTTTCTTT
j_gene: TRBJ2-2; v_gene: TRBV9; d_gene: TRBD1; abundance: -; CDR3aa: CASRAGQANTGELFF; CDR3nt: TGTGCCAGCAGAGCCGGACAGGCGAACACCGGGGAGCTGTTTTTT
j_gene: TRBJ2-1; v_gene: TRBV6-2/TRBV6-3; d_gene: -; abundance: -; CDR3aa: CASSSGLWGEQFF; CDR3nt: TGTGCCAGCAGTTCGGGACTTTGGGGTGAGCAGTTCTTC
j_gene: TRBJ1-6; v_gene: TRBV9; d_gene: -; abundance: -; CDR3aa: CASSDARSLHF; CDR3nt: TGTGCCAGCAGCGACGCGCGATCCCTCCACTTT
j_gene: TRBJ1-2; v_gene: TRBV6-5; d_gene: -; abundance: -; CDR3aa: CASRTGMNYGYTF; CDR3nt: TGTGCCAGCAGGACGGGGATGAACTATGGCTACACCTTC
j_gene: TRBJ2-2; v_gene: TRBV18; d_gene: TRBD2; abundance: -; CDR3aa: CASSPIILAVLNTGELFF; CDR3nt: TGTGCCAGCTCACCGATTATCCTAGCGGTCCTGAACACCGGGGAGCTGTTTTTT
j_gene: TRBJ1-6; v_gene: TRBV30; d_gene: TRBD1; abundance: once; CDR3aa: CAWSSGTGSTPLHF; CDR3nt: TGTGCCTGGAGTTCCGGGACAGGGAGTACACCCCTCCACTTT
j_gene: TRBJ1-2; v_gene: TRBV30; d_gene: -; abundance: -; CDR3aa: CAWSKSGYGYTF; CDR3nt: TGTGCCTGGAGTAAGTCGGGTTATGGCTACACCTTC
j_gene: TRBJ2-2; v_gene: TRBV4-3; d_gene: -; abundance: -; CDR3aa: CASSQEVGLNTGELFF; CDR3nt: TGCGCCAGCAGCCAAGAGGTTGGACTTAACACCGGGGAGCTGTTTTTT
j_gene: TRBJ1-3; v_gene: TRBV27; d_gene: -; abundance: -; CDR3aa: CASSATPGNTIYF; CDR3nt: TGTGCCAGCAGTGCCACACCTGGAAACACCATATATTTT